This T cell receptor beta chain was recovered during a study of T cell repertoires in cytomegalovirus infection. Study-wide context: Indications of both CMV infection and matching HLA type were provided by public TCR beta signatures. General study findings and limits: Pooled public TCR beta family frequency picked out CMV carriers with the relevant HLA. Across the ex vivo response, the dominant clonotypes were HLA-C-restricted CMV-specific TCR beta clonotypes.

One entry per CDR3 protein results from TCRdb running MiXCR on the reads. The sample includes some 700,000 distinct CDR3 sequences, approximately 33% of them seen just once. To note about this clonotype: No antigen is known for it. Since a much larger clone is just one base distant, this may be a read error.

Looked up from germline, CDR1 is SGHVS and CDR2 is FQNEAQ. The CDR3 runs 13 residues. The sequence derives from a human donor in good health (CMV status not recorded). Some clones in this sample may be carry-over from other donors' samples. The V call is TRBV7-8, the J call TRBJ1-2; no firm D call. This specimen was cultured PBMCs, taken from culture after CMV antigen stimulation. DNA for the CDR3: TGTGCCAGCTGCTTCGACCTAGAACGTGGCTACACCTTC. Protein sequence: CASCFDLERGYTF.